This TCR beta chain was profiled in a study of Graves' ophthalmopathy and Graves' hyperthyroidism. This clonotype came up a few times. Investigators amplified TCR beta CDR3 regions from RNA transcripts. Scientists carried out first-round RT-PCR using HTBI primers and then a second-round multiplex PCR. TCRdb re-called the multiplex PCR reads through MiXCR, storing one row per CDR3 protein. The repertoire includes roughly 410,000 distinct CDR3 sequences, approximately 15% of them detected once, and around 7% sits in the top ten. The CDR3 sequence is 13 residues long. Germline loops: CDR1 MGHRA, CDR2 YSYEKL. V was pared by 0 bases and J by 14 bases, with 9 bases of the junction left unmatched.

The chain couples TRBV4-1 to TRBJ1-2; 7 bases map to TRBD1. Source material: peripheral blood. The receptor's source is a woman aged 18-30 years with stable Graves' hyperthyroidism. CDR3 coding DNA: TGCGCCAGCAGCCAAGAGGGACAGACCCTCTTTACCTTC. It codes for CASSQEGQTLFTF.